Following are 28 T cell receptor beta chains from one sample sequenced in a study of CD8 T cells in Susac syndrome. The RNA input was roughly 0.5 to 1 ug, and it was reverse transcribed with random hexamers. Each CDR3 protein gets one entry after TCRdb re-called the immunoSEQ multiplex PCR reads with MiXCR. The sample contains roughly 330,000 distinct CDR3 sequences, 92% of which appear only once. Material for sequencing was CD4+ T cells from PBMCs. The source of these receptors is a human donor with multiple sclerosis.

This chain uses TRBV18 with TRBJ1-6, with D hard to call. V was pared by 3 bases and J by 4 bases, with 13 bases between. From germline, CDR1 is KGHSH and CDR2 LQKENI. The CDR3 runs 16 residues. The CDR3 loop reads CASSPSMTEYNSPLHF. Written as DNA, the CDR3 is TGTGCCAGCTCACCTAGTATGACTGAGTATAATTCACCCCTCCACTTT.

The chain's CDR3 is CASSRGAAITDTQYF. CDR3 sequence (DNA): TGTGCCAGCAGTAGAGGGGCCGCGATCACAGATACGCAGTATTTT. The V call is TRBV6-2 or TRBV6-3, the J call TRBJ2-3, with D perhaps given as TRBD1 or TRBD2 (5 bases each). The germline V gene has CDR1 MNHEY and CDR2 SVGEGT. The CDR3 covers 15 residues. V lost 5 bases and J 2 bases, leaving 14 bases between the germline ends.

The J gene is TRBJ1-6, the V gene TRBV14; 11 bases match TRBD1. The germline CDR1 and CDR2 sequences are SGHDN and FVKESK. The junction had 4 bases not matched to a gene; V was cut back by 5 bases and J by 4 bases. The CDR3 length is 16 residues. The CDR3 here is CASSGDRGLYNSPLHF. Here the CDR3 DNA reads TGTGCCAGCAGCGGGGACAGGGGGTTGTATAATTCACCCCTCCACTTT. Full variable domain (outside the CDR3, taken from reference TRBV14 and TRBJ1-6): EAGVTQFPSHSVIEKGQTVTLRCDPISGHDNLYWYRRVMGKEIKFLLHFVKESKQDESGMPNNRFLAERTGGTYSTLKVQPAELEDSGVYFCASSGDRGLYNSPLHFGNGTRLTVT.

The chain combines TRBV14 with TRBJ1-1, with D possibly matching TRBD1 (5 bases). The V end lost 2 bases, the J end lost 10 bases, and 11 bases lay between the germline ends. In germline, CDR1 is SGHDN, CDR2 FVKESK. The CDR3 is 12 residues long. CDR3 in amino acids: CASSQQGRGAFF. The CDR3 DNA is TGTGCCAGCAGCCAACAGGGTCGGGGAGCTTTCTTT.

J is TRBJ2-7 and V is TRBV20-1, with 7 bases that match TRBD1. Looked up from germline, CDR1 is DFQATT and CDR2 is SNEGSKA (reference sequence). With V trimmed by 5 bases and J by 2 bases, 6 bases remained unmatched. The CDR3 runs to 13 residues. The CDR3 bases are TGCAGTGCTGCGACAGGGTCCACCTACGAGCAGTACTTC. It codes for CSAATGSTYEQYF.

The chain employs TRBV5-4 and TRBJ2-3; D uncertain. The length of the CDR3 is 13 residues. V was trimmed by 1 base and J by 6 bases, leaving 9 bases between them. Germline lookup yields CDR1 SGHNT and CDR2 YYREEE (reference sequence). CDR3: CASSLTNVDTQYF. CDR3 nucleotides: TGTGCCAGCAGCTTGACCAATGTGGATACGCAGTATTTT.

J is TRBJ2-5 and V is TRBV7-2, with TRBD2 matching over 9 bases. CDR1 and CDR2 (germline): SGHTA, FQGNSA. The CDR3 has 15 residues. J was trimmed by 5 bases and V by 1 base; bases with no gene match: 5. In DNA, the CDR3 is TGTGCCAGCAGCTTAGGCGGGAGGGCCACGGAGACCCAGTACTTC. Protein product: CASSLGGRATETQYF.

The chain couples TRBV5-1 to TRBJ2-1, with 7 bases identical to TRBD2. Germline V gives CDR1 SGHRS, CDR2 YFSETQ. This CDR3 comprises 12 residues. J gave up 9 bases and V 4 bases, and 4 bases lay outside the gene matches. CDR3 region: CASSRGLFEQFF. The DNA for the CDR3 is TGCGCCAGCAGCCGGGGACTATTTGAGCAGTTCTTC.

The sample holds one count of this clonotype. V is TRBV6-1 and J is TRBJ2-7; a possible D gene is TRBD1 (6 bases). Germline CDR1 reads MNHNS; CDR2 reads SASEGT. With 11 bases removed from V and 0 bases from J, the gap between germline ends came to 17 bases. This CDR3 has 14 residues. CDR3 DNA: TGTGCCGCCTTAGGCCCGGGACACTCCTACGAGCAGTACTTC. Protein product: CAALGPGHSYEQYF.

The rearrangement links TRBV6-2 or TRBV6-3 to TRBJ2-1; no clear D. The CDR3 extends over 15 amino acids. Trimming cost V 11 bases and J 4 bases, with 21 bases left between them. The germline V gene encodes CDR1 MNHEY and CDR2 SVGEGT. The DNA of the CDR3 is TGTGCCGGCAAGGCGTTAAATAATGGGTACAATGAGCAGTTCTTC. Translating gives CAGKALNNGYNEQFF.

The CDR3 DNA is TGCAGTGCTAGCCCGGGGGGAATGAACACTGAAGCTTTCTTT. It codes for CSASPGGMNTEAFF. The rearrangement joins TRBV20-1 to TRBJ1-1, with D maybe TRBD1 (5 bases). The CDR3 runs 14 residues. Germline V gives CDR1 DFQATT, CDR2 SNEGSKA (reference sequence). Trimming left V 3 bases short and J 0 bases short, with 11 bases between.

The CDR3 bases are TGTGCCAGCCGTCCCTCGGACACCGGGGAGCTGTTTTTT. Protein: CASRPSDTGELFF. This chain links TRBV12-3 or TRBV12-4 with TRBJ2-2, with D unclear. This CDR3 spans 13 amino acids. Trimming pared 8 bases from V and 3 bases from J, leaving 10 bases between.

The chain employs TRBV12-3 or TRBV12-4 and TRBJ2-5; perhaps TRBD1 as D (6 bases). The CDR3 length is 15 residues. The germline V and J ends were trimmed by 3 bases and 4 bases, with 15 bases remaining between them. The CDR3 DNA sequence: TGTGCCAGCAGTTTGAGGGGGAACGTAAGAGAGACCCAGTACTTC. It translates to CASSLRGNVRETQYF.

The rearrangement uses TRBV30 and TRBJ1-1; D call uncertain. With 5 bases removed from V and 10 bases from J, the gap between germline ends came to 14 bases. The CDR3 sequence is 11 residues long. Germline loops: CDR1 GTSNPN, CDR2 SVGIG (reference sequence). CDR3 in DNA: TGTGCCTGGGAGACCGGAGAGATAGCTTTCTTT. This gives the protein CAWETGEIAFF.

This sequence joins TRBV9 and TRBJ2-3; 7 bases line up with TRBD1. The germline gives CDR1 SGDLS, CDR2 YYNGEE. With 3 bases clipped from V and 4 bases from J, the junction kept 8 bases outside the gene matches. The CDR3 runs 15 residues. The CDR3 nucleotides read TGTGCCAGCAGCGGAACAGGGGTTATCGCAGATACGCAGTATTTT. Protein product: CASSGTGVIADTQYF.

V is TRBV28 and J is TRBJ1-1; 7 bases agree with TRBD1. The CDR3 has 13 residues. V lost 2 bases and J lost 10; bases outside the gene matches: 7. CDR1 MDHEN and CDR2 SYDVKM come from the germline V gene. The CDR3 is CASSLPTTGRAFF. CDR3 DNA: TGTGCCAGCAGTTTACCGACGACAGGGAGAGCTTTCTTT.

The chain has TRBV7-2 and TRBJ2-1; D remains unclear. This CDR3 has 12 residues. Germline CDR1 is SGHTA and CDR2 is FQGNSA. The V gene lost 4 bases and the J gene lost 6 bases, with 7 bases spanning the gap. CDR3 in DNA: TGTGCCAGCAGCTCCGGCCCCAATGAGCAGTTCTTC. As protein: CASSSGPNEQFF.

V and J are TRBV7-2 and TRBJ1-5; 7 bases line up with TRBD1. The germline V gene encodes CDR1 SGHTA and CDR2 FQGNSA. This CDR3 is built from 15 residues. J was trimmed by 4 bases and V by 6 bases; bases with no gene match: 9. The CDR3 region is CASRGVGTVNQPQHF. CDR3 sequence (DNA): TGTGCCAGCAGGGGGGTCGGGACAGTTAATCAGCCCCAGCATTTT.

V usage is TRBV5-1 and J usage is TRBJ2-7; 7 nucleotides line up with TRBD1. The germline V gene has CDR1 SGHRS and CDR2 YFSETQ. The CDR3 totals 13 residues. V dropped 3 bases and J dropped 3; count of bases not matched to a gene: 3. The CDR3 DNA follows: TGCGCCAGCAGCTGGGACAGCTACTACGAGCAGTACTTC. Its protein is CASSWDSYYEQYF.

The chain is built from TRBV5-6 and TRBJ2-7; the match to TRBD1 covers 9 bases. Losses at the gene ends were 0 bases for V and 1 base for J; bases not matched to a gene: 5. Germline CDR1 and CDR2: SGHDT and YYEEEE. The CDR3 contains 16 residues. The CDR3 nucleotides read TGTGCCAGCAGCTTGGATCACAGGGGGCCTTCCTACGAGCAGTACTTC. Its protein is CASSLDHRGPSYEQYF.

This sequence joins TRBV7-6 and TRBJ1-3; 7 nucleotides match TRBD1. The CDR3 has 17 residues. V was clipped by 5 bases and J by 0 bases; unmatched bases: 10. CDR1 is SGHVS, CDR2 FNYEAQ, per germline. This chain's CDR3 is CASSQGDRVLSGNTIYF. CDR3 in DNA: TGTGCCAGCAGCCAGGGGGACAGAGTCCTCTCTGGAAACACCATATATTTT.

The chain has TRBV6-6 and TRBJ2-7, with a tentative D call TRBD1 (6 bases). V was clipped by 7 bases and J by 0 bases, with 10 bases between them. The CDR3 is 13 amino acids. Germline V gives CDR1 MNHNY, CDR2 SVGAGI (reference sequence). The CDR3 sequence: CASKDRPSYEQYF. DNA for the CDR3: TGTGCCAGCAAAGACAGGCCCTCCTACGAGCAGTACTTC.

The genes are TRBV12-3 or TRBV12-4 and TRBJ2-5; 7 bases agree with TRBD2. This CDR3 has 15 amino acids. J was trimmed by 7 bases and V by 0 bases; bases with no gene match: 8. The CDR3 bases are TGTGCCAGCAGTTTAGCTCCCCGGGAGGTCGGGACCCAGTACTTC. This encodes CASSLAPREVGTQYF.

The DNA for the CDR3 is TGTGCCAGCAGCTTGGTGAGCACCTTGAACACTGAAGCTTTCTTT. Protein sequence: CASSLVSTLNTEAFF. V usage is TRBV11-2 and J usage is TRBJ1-1; no reliable D call. Germline values: CDR1 SGHAT, CDR2 FQNNGV. This CDR3 has 15 amino acids. Between the trimmed V and J ends, which lost 3 bases and 0 bases, there was a span of 11 bases.

The chain uses TRBV29-1 and TRBJ2-3; 10 bases match TRBD2. CDR3 length equals 14 residues. In germline, CDR1 is SQVTM, CDR2 ANQGSEA. The junction had 5 bases not matched to a gene; V was cut back by 6 bases and J by 2 bases. In DNA, the CDR3 is TGCAGCGTCCAAGCGGGGGGGCTCACAGATACGCAGTATTTT. As protein: CSVQAGGLTDTQYF.

The chain recombines TRBV12-3 or TRBV12-4 with TRBJ1-2; TRBD1 is a possible D gene (5 bases). This CDR3 is 15 amino acids long. The V end was cut by 3 bases, the J end by 0 bases, with 11 bases between. CDR3: CASSFRTTSNYGYTF. CDR3 bases: TGTGCCAGCAGTTTCCGGACAACCTCTAACTATGGCTACACCTTC.

The chain couples TRBV5-1 to TRBJ1-2; TRBD1 agrees at 8 bases. CDR3 length: 15 amino acids. With 1 base clipped from V and 2 bases from J, the junction kept 4 bases outside the gene matches. Germline-derived CDR1 and CDR2 are SGHRS and YFSETQ. The DNA of the CDR3 is TGCGCCAGCAGCTTGCCAGGGGGCGGAAACTATGGCTACACCTTC. Translation: CASSLPGGGNYGYTF.

Only one count was recorded for this clonotype. This chain uses TRBV19 with TRBJ2-6; unclear D gene. CDR1 is LNHDA and CDR2 is SQIVND in the germline V gene (reference sequence). V was pared by 3 bases and J by 0 bases, with 12 bases between. The CDR3 has 17 residues. CDR3 DNA: TGTGCCAGTAGTATTAGAGGCTTCGCCTCTGGGGCCAACGTCCTGACTTTC. This gives the protein CASSIRGFASGANVLTF.